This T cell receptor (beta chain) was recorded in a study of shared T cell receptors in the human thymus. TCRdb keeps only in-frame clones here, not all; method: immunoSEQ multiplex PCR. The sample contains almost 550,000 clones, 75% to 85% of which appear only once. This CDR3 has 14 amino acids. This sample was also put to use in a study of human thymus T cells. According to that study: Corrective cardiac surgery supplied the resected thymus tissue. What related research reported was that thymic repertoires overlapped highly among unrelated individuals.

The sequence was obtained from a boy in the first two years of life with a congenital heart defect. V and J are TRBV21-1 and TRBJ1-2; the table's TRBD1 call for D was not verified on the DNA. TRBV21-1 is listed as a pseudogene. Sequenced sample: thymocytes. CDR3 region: CASSRGTGGRGYTF. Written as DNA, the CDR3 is TGTGCCAGCAGCAGGGGGACAGGGGGACGGGGCTACACCTTC.